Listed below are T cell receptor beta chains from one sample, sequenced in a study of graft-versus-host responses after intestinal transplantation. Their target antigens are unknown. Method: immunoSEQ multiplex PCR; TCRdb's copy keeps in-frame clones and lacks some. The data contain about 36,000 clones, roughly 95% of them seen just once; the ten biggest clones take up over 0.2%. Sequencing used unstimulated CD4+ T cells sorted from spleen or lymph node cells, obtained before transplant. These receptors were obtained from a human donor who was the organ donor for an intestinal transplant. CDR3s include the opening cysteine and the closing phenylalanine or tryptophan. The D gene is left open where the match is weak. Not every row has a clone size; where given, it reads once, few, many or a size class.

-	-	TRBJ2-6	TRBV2	CASRDSGANVLTF	TGTGCCAGCAGAGACTCTGGGGCCAACGTCCTGACTTTC
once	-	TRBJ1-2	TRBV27	CASSPLITNYGYTF	TGTGCCAGCAGCCCTCTCATTACTAACTATGGCTACACCTTC
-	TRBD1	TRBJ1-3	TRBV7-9	CASSHPTGTSLDNTIYF	TGTGCCAGCAGCCACCCGACAGGGACCTCTCTGGACAACACCATATATTTT
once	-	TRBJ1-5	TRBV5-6	CASSFKLGDQPQHF	TGTGCCAGCAGCTTTAAGCTAGGGGATCAGCCCCAGCATTTT
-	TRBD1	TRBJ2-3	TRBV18	CASSNDRDSTDTQYF	TGTGCCAGCTCAAATGACAGGGATAGCACAGATACGCAGTATTTT
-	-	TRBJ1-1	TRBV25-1	CASSGTEAFF	TGTGCCAGCAGTGGCACTGAAGCTTTCTTT
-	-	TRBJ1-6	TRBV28	CASSFGVLRLSSYNSPLHF	TGTGCCAGCAGTTTTGGGGTCTTGAGGCTTAGCTCCTATAATTCACCCCTCCACTTT
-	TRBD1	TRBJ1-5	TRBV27	CASSSGTGSNQPQHF	TGTGCCAGCAGTTCCGGGACAGGGAGCAATCAGCCCCAGCATTTT
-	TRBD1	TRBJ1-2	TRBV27	CASSRGQGSGGYTF	TGTGCCAGCAGCCGAGGACAGGGGTCGGGTGGCTACACCTTC
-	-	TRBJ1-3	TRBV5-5	CASSLARPSSGNTIYF	TGTGCCAGCAGCTTGGCACGCCCGAGCTCTGGAAACACCATATATTTT
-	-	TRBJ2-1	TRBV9	CASSALPYQSYNEQFF	TGTGCCAGCAGCGCCCTTCCATATCAGTCCTACAATGAGCAGTTCTTC
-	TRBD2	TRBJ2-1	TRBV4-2	CASSQDSPAGGFNEQFF	TGTGCCAGCAGCCAAGATTCCCCAGCGGGGGGATTCAATGAGCAGTTCTTC
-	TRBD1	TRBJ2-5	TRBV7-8	CASSKIRGPETQYF	TGTGCCAGCAGTAAAATCAGGGGGCCAGAGACCCAGTACTTC
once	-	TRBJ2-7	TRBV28	CASSFRPPYEQYF	TGTGCCAGCAGTTTTCGCCCTCCCTACGAGCAGTACTTC
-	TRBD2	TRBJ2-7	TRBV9	CASSVGASGGYEQYF	TGTGCCAGCAGCGTAGGGGCTAGCGGGGGGTACGAGCAGTACTTC
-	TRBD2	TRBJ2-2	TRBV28	CASSFPPGTSGGRTGELFF	TGTGCCAGCAGTTTCCCCCCGGGGACTAGCGGGGGGCGGACCGGGGAGCTGTTTTTT
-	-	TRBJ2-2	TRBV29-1	CSVGRGGVTGELFF	TGCAGCGTTGGAAGGGGGGGTGTCACCGGGGAGCTGTTTTTT
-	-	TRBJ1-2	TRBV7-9	CASSLGGGQALYGYTF	TGTGCCAGCAGCTTAGGGGGGGGGCAGGCCCTCTATGGCTACACCTTC
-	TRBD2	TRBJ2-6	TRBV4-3	CASTPRASGGSRSSGANVLTF	TGCGCCAGCACCCCAAGGGCTAGCGGGGGTTCCCGGAGCTCTGGGGCCAACGTCCTGACTTTC
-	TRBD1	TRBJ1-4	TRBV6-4	CASSDPDRELTNEKLFF	TGTGCCAGCAGTGACCCGGACAGGGAATTAACTAATGAAAAACTGTTTTTT
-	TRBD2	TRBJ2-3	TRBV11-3	CASSLASGTDTQYF	TGTGCCAGCAGCTTGGCTAGCGGGACAGATACGCAGTATTTT
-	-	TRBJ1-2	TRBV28	CASTLTANYGYTF	TGTGCCAGCACCCTGACAGCTAACTATGGCTACACCTTC
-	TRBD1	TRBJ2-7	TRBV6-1	CASTTYPTGGYEQYF	TGTGCCAGCACGACCTACCCGACAGGGGGTTACGAGCAGTACTTC
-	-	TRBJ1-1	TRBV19	CASSIGLGAGFEAFF	TGTGCCAGTAGTATAGGCCTCGGGGCAGGGTTTGAAGCTTTCTTT
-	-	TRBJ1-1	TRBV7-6	CASSLHRNTEAFF	TGTGCCAGCAGCTTGCACAGGAACACTGAAGCTTTCTTT
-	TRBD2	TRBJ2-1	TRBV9	CASSPFSSGAYNEQFF	TGTGCCAGCAGCCCCTTCTCTAGCGGGGCCTACAATGAGCAGTTCTTC
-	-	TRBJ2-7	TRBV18	CASSQGTYEQYF	TGTGCCAGCTCACAGGGGACCTACGAGCAGTACTTC
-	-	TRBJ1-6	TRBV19	CASSVAGASGALHF	TGTGCCAGTAGTGTAGCTGGGGCCTCCGGGGCCCTCCACTTT
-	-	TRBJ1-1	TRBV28	CASSLPGRLNTEAFF	TGTGCCAGCAGTCTCCCGGGGAGGTTGAACACTGAAGCTTTCTTT
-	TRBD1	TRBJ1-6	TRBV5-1	CASSLAQDRGDRSPLHF	TGCGCCAGCAGCTTAGCCCAGGACAGGGGGGATCGTTCACCCCTCCACTTT
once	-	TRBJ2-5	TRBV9	CASSGGATLPETQYF	TGTGCCAGCAGTGGGGGGGCTACGCTTCCGGAGACCCAGTACTTC
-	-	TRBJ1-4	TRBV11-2	CASSLDSVGLFF	TGTGCCAGCAGCTTAGATAGCGTCGGACTGTTTTTT
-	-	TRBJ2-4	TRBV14	CASSHEGFRKNIQYF	TGTGCCAGCAGCCACGAGGGATTTCGCAAAAACATTCAGTACTTC
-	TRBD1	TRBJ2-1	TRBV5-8	CASSLSGGRWNEQFF	TGTGCCAGCAGCTTGTCAGGGGGTAGGTGGAATGAGCAGTTCTTC
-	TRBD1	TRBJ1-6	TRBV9	CASSADRGLYSPLHF	TGTGCCAGCAGCGCCGACAGGGGGCTGTATTCACCCCTCCACTTT
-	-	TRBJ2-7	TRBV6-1	CASSETPTTLYEQYF	TGTGCCAGCAGTGAAACCCCTACAACCCTCTACGAGCAGTACTTC
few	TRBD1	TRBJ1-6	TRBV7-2	CASTHPTGNSPLHF	TGTGCCAGCACCCACCCGACAGGGAATTCACCCCTCCACTTT
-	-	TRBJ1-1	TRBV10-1	CASSERFNTEAFF	TGCGCCAGCAGTGAGAGATTTAACACTGAAGCTTTCTTT
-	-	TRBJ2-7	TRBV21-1	CASSSEGTLQSSYEQYF	TGTGCCAGCAGCTCAGAAGGGACATTGCAGAGCTCCTACGAGCAGTACTTC
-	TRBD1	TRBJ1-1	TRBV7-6	CASSLARTGLATEAFF	TGTGCCAGCAGCTTAGCGCGGACAGGATTAGCCACTGAAGCTTTCTTT
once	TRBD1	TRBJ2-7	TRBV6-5	CASSYYPDRGAYEQYF	TGTGCCAGCAGTTACTACCCGGACAGGGGCGCCTACGAGCAGTACTTC
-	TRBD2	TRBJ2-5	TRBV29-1	CSVEEGSSGGAETQYF	TGCAGCGTTGAAGAAGGGTCTAGCGGGGGGGCAGAGACCCAGTACTTC
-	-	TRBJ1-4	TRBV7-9	CASSPQGNEKLFF	TGTGCCAGCAGTCCACAGGGAAATGAAAAACTGTTTTTT